This T cell receptor beta chain was profiled in a study of control samples from healthy donors and cancer patients (dated by TCRdb to about 2020). To note about this clone: Which antigen it targets is not known. The record has no base qualities; no much larger clone is one base away.

The protocol used for the library was the immunoSEQ multiplex PCR assay. TCRdb carries this immuneACCESS record with in-frame sequences only. Its versions omit some clonotypes, under half of them owing to an unresolved V gene in the studies checked, with the rest unexplained. The sample yields about 200,000 clones; around 93% were counted once. About 2% of the sample lies in the top ten. The V end gives up 5 bases and the J end 14 bases, leaving 6 bases in the junction not matched to a gene. Its CDR3 holds 12 amino acids, cysteine through phenylalanine. The only DNA kept is the CDR3, 36 bases in frame from the first base.

The sample comprised blood. The sequence derives from a man aged 25-40 years in good health. The rearrangement combines TRBV12-3 or TRBV12-4 with TRBJ2-1, with 10 central nucleotides matching TRBD2. The nucleotide sequence reads as follows: TGTGCCAGCAGTCTCGGGACTAGCGTTGAGTTCTTC. It codes for CASSLGTSVEFF.